This entry lists 10 T cell receptor beta chains sequenced from one sample in a study of T cells after yellow fever vaccination. Using its own MiXCR run on the 5' RACE reads, TCRdb lists one record per CDR3 protein. The table includes a few hundred thousand distinct CDR3 sequences, more than 3.5% detected once. The specimen comprised PBMCs, sampled 15 days after the yellow fever booster vaccination. The receptors come from a man aged 18 to 30 who received the YFV17D yellow fever vaccine.

This clonotype occurred many times. V usage is TRBV6-1 and J usage is TRBJ2-7, with D perhaps assigned TRBD1 or TRBD2 (6 bases each). Trimming pared 6 bases from V and 5 bases from J, leaving 11 bases between. The CDR3 is made up of 12 amino acids. The germline CDR1 and CDR2 sequences are MNHNS and SASEGT. CDR3 DNA: TGTGCCAGCAGAGGGGGAGGACACGAGCAGTACTTC. This gives the protein CASRGGGHEQYF.

This clonotype was detected a few times. V and J are TRBV20-1 and TRBJ1-2; 8 nucleotides agree with TRBD1. This CDR3 is built from 15 residues. Trimming took 8 bases from V and 5 from J; bases not matched to a gene: 16. Germline V lookup: CDR1 DFQATT, CDR2 SNEGSKA (reference sequence). The CDR3 coding sequence is TGCAGTTCAGACGACCTAAACAGGGGGGGGTATGGCTACACCTTC. Protein sequence: CSSDDLNRGGYGYTF.

This clonotype came up many times. The J gene is TRBJ2-2, the V gene TRBV12-3 or TRBV12-4; D unclear. This CDR3 has 15 residues. V was cut by 5 bases and J by 3 bases, with 13 bases left in between. The CDR3 loop reads CASSRRALDTGELFF. Here the CDR3 DNA reads TGTGCCAGCAGTCGCCGGGCCCTGGACACCGGGGAGCTGTTTTTT.

This clonotype occurred a few times. The chain combines TRBV7-6 with TRBJ1-2; D is unresolved. This CDR3 spans 13 amino acids. Germline V gene lookup returns CDR1 SGHVS and CDR2 FNYEAQ. Trimming removed 3 bases from V and 3 bases from J, with 8 bases in between. Here the CDR3 DNA reads TGTGCCAGCAGCTTTGGCAGCCACTATGGCTACACCTTC. Its translation is CASSFGSHYGYTF.

This clonotype was observed many times. The chain joins TRBV11-2 to TRBJ2-6; a possible D gene is TRBD1 (6 bases). The germline V gene encodes CDR1 SGHAT and CDR2 FQNNGV. The CDR3 totals 13 residues. V gave up 1 base and J gave up 11 bases, with 9 bases separating them. CDR3: CASSLAGVHVLTF. The CDR3 region has the DNA TGTGCCAGCAGCTTAGCAGGGGTGCACGTCCTGACTTTC.

Many counts were recorded for this clonotype. The chain combines TRBV7-2 with TRBJ2-7; D unclear. V was cut by 6 bases and J by 7 bases, with 13 bases left in between. CDR1 is SGHTA and CDR2 is FQGNSA in the germline V gene. The CDR3 runs 12 residues. This CDR3 reads CASRQRLGEQYF. Written as DNA, the CDR3 is TGTGCCAGCAGACAGAGGTTGGGGGAGCAGTACTTC.

This chain connects TRBV20-1 to TRBJ2-1, with a possible D match to TRBD1 (7 bases). The V end lost 1 base, the J end lost 6 bases, and 13 bases lay between the germline ends. There are 14 residues in the CDR3. Germline V gives CDR1 DFQATT, CDR2 SNEGSKA (reference sequence). CDR3 DNA: TGCAGTGCTAGAGGGGCAGGGGGACTCAATGAGCAGTTCTTC. It translates to CSARGAGGLNEQFF.

This clonotype was counted at least ten times. The gene calls are TRBV20-1 and TRBJ2-5; weak D call: TRBD2 (6 bases). The CDR3 loop spans 15 amino acids. Germline values: CDR1 DFQATT, CDR2 SNEGSKA (reference sequence). Trimming took 2 bases from V and 0 from J, leaving 13 bases between them. The CDR3 DNA sequence: TGCAGTGCTAGACCTTTTCGGGGGAACCAAGAGACCCAGTACTTC. Protein: CSARPFRGNQETQYF.

In its sample, this clonotype was seen many times. The chain combines TRBV5-1 with TRBJ2-5; D remains unclear. Trimming pared 0 bases from V and 3 bases from J, leaving 12 bases between. The CDR3 is 15 residues long. Per the germline V gene, CDR1 is SGHRS and CDR2 is YFSETQ. The CDR3 bases are TGCGCCAGCAGCTTGGACCCACAAACCAAAGAGACCCAGTACTTC. Residues: CASSLDPQTKETQYF.

This clonotype has a count of ten or more. V and J are TRBV9 and TRBJ2-7; the match to TRBD2 covers 8 bases. Germline V gene sequence: CDR1 SGDLS, CDR2 YYNGEE. This CDR3 is 15 amino acids long. V was pared by 4 bases and J by 0 bases, with 6 bases of the junction left unmatched. The CDR3 nucleotides read TGTGCCAGCAGCAAAAGCGGGGGCCCCTCCTACGAGCAGTACTTC. It translates to CASSKSGGPSYEQYF.